This TCR beta chain was observed in a study of T cell repertoires in cytomegalovirus infection. Study-level background: CMV infection and matching HLA type were both indicated by public TCR beta signatures. Study-wide points: Across the ex vivo response, the dominant clonotypes were HLA-C-restricted CMV-specific TCR beta clonotypes.

From the reads, TCRdb called clonotypes with MiXCR, one entry per CDR3 protein. The profile shows about 240,000 distinct CDR3 sequences, around 6.4% of them singletons. This CDR3 has 15 residues. V lost 0 bases and J lost 7, with 16 bases in between. Germline CDR1 DFQATT, CDR2 SNEGSKA (reference sequence). This clonotype came up many times. The antigen remains undetermined. The V and J genes are TRBV20-1 and TRBJ2-1; D remains ambiguous. Sequenced material: PBMCs. This sequence originates from a human donor in good health (CMV status not recorded). Some clones in this sample may be carry-over from other donors' samples. This chain's CDR3 is CSARDRLVAINEQFF. The CDR3 nucleotides read TGCAGTGCTAGAGATCGGCTAGTGGCAATAAATGAGCAGTTCTTC.